The 6 T cell receptor beta chains in this list originate from one sample, sequenced in a study of prognosis after radiotherapy for stage I lung cancer. Template was genomic DNA; TCR beta CDR3 amplified in two multiplex PCR rounds. Gene-specific TRBV and TRBJ primers were used in PCR round one. TCRdb redid the calling of the multiplex PCR reads with MiXCR, one entry per CDR3 protein. The profile shows over 45,000 distinct CDR3 sequences, about a quarter of them singletons. Sequenced material: PBMCs, taken before or after stereotactic body radiation therapy (not recorded which). Receptor source: a donor aged 50 or older with non-small cell lung cancer.

The DNA of the CDR3 is TGTGCCAGCAGCCGATACGGGATAGACTACGAGCAGTACTTC. As protein: CASSRYGIDYEQYF. J is TRBJ2-7 and V is TRBV14; D may be TRBD2 (5 bases). The germline V gene has CDR1 SGHDN and CDR2 FVKESK. The V end lost 4 bases, the J end lost 3 bases, and 13 bases lay between the germline ends. The CDR3 extends over 14 amino acids. The complete variable domain, with remaining parts taken from reference TRBV14 and TRBJ2-7, reads EAGVTQFPSHSVIEKGQTVTLRCDPISGHDNLYWYRRVMGKEIKFLLHFVKESKQDESGMPNNRFLAERTGGTYSTLKVQPAELEDSGVYFCASSRYGIDYEQYFGPGTRLTVT.

There are many counts of this clonotype. This rearrangement joins TRBV6-5 to TRBJ2-7; maybe TRBD1 (5 bases). With 3 bases removed from V and 1 base from J, the gap between germline ends came to 13 bases. Germline V gene data show CDR1 as MNHEY and CDR2 as SVGAGI. The CDR3 covers 15 residues. The CDR3 here is CASSYDQGRSYEQYF. CDR3 coding DNA: TGTGCCAGCAGTTATGATCAGGGCCGGTCCTACGAGCAGTACTTC.

This clonotype was found many times. The V call is TRBV20-1, the J call TRBJ2-5; D may be TRBD1 (5 bases). The V gene lost 4 bases and the J gene lost 5 bases, with 5 bases spanning the gap. Germline CDR1 is DFQATT and CDR2 is SNEGSKA (reference sequence). The CDR3 is 10 residues long. The CDR3 here is CSANRETQYF. As DNA, the CDR3 is TGCAGTGCTAACAGGGAGACCCAGTACTTC.

Of note for this clonotype: It differs at one base from a far larger clone, so likely a read error. The chain is built from TRBV6-2 or TRBV6-3 and TRBJ1-1, with D perhaps matching TRBD1 (5 bases). This CDR3 region has 13 residues. Germline lookup yields CDR1 MNHEY and CDR2 SVGEGT. The DNA for the CDR3 is TGTGCCAGCAGTTACCTCAGGGCGGCTGAATCTTTCTTT. Its protein product is CASSYLRAAESFF.

Many counts were recorded for this clonotype. V gene TRBV2 combines with J gene TRBJ2-5; tentatively, D is TRBD1 (5 bases). V lost 6 bases to trimming and J lost 5 bases, with 7 bases between them. The germline gives CDR1 SNHLY, CDR2 FYNNEI. This CDR3 is 11 amino acids long. The CDR3 loop reads CASSKGETQYF. DNA for the CDR3: TGTGCCAGCAGCAAGGGGGAGACCCAGTACTTC.

This clonotype was picked up many times. This rearrangement joins TRBV20-1 to TRBJ1-2, with 9 bases matching TRBD1. V gave up 1 base and J gave up 6 bases; unmatched junction bases: 6. CDR1 and CDR2 (germline): DFQATT, SNEGSKA (reference sequence). The CDR3 length is 14 residues. CDR3 amino acids: CSARGQGDLNGYTF. CDR3 DNA sequence: TGCAGTGCTAGAGGACAGGGGGACTTAAATGGCTACACCTTC.